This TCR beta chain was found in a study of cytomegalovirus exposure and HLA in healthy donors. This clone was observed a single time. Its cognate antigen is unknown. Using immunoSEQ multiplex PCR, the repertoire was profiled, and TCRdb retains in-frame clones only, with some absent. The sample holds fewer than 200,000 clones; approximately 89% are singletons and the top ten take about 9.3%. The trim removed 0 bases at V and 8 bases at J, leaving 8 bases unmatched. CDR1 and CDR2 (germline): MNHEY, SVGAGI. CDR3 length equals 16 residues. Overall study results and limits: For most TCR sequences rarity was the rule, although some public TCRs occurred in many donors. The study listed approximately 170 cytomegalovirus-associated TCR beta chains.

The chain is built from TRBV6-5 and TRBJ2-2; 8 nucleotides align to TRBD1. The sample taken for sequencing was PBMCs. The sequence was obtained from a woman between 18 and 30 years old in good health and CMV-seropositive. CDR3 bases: TGTGCCAGCAGTTACTCCCGGACAGGGCGATCTGGGGAGCTGTTTTTT. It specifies CASSYSRTGRSGELFF.